Here is one TCR beta chain with its context. Its cognate antigen is unknown. The sample belongs to a study of regulatory T cells in long-lasting Graves disease. General study findings and limits: Sharing of public clonotypes was greater in persistent patients (about 2,700) than in new patients (approximately 940).

Investigators prepared the TCR beta libraries by applying iRepertoire HTBI primers and Arm-PCR of CDR3 regions. TCRdb itself ran the multiplex PCR reads through MiXCR, one entry per CDR3 protein. The sample shows about 470,000 distinct CDR3 sequences, 20% of them seen only once. Time point meaning: persistent/refractory GD, antithyroid drugs over 5 years with positive TRAb. The TCR library used RNA extracted from PBMCs. In Xi'an, China, an endocrinology department was the source of patients. Staff took roughly 8.1 milliliters of peripheral blood and put it into EDTA tubes. The CDR3 sequence is 15 residues long. Germline V gives CDR1 SEHNR, CDR2 FQNEAQ (reference sequence). V lost 5 bases and J lost 8, with 21 bases in between.

The specimen was peripheral blood mononuclear cells (PBMCs), collected when the disease was refractory, from a patient treated with antithyroid drugs. The J gene is TRBJ1-2, the V gene TRBV7-9; D might be TRBD1 (5 bases). This clonotype was sampled from a female donor with Graves disease. CDR3 amino acids: CASSPPPGTLQGYTF. In DNA form, the CDR3 reads TGTGCCAGCAGCCCGCCCCCGGGGACCCTCCAAGGCTACACCTTC. The whole variable domain, remainder taken from reference TRBV7-9 and TRBJ1-2, is DTGVSQNPRHKITKRGQNVTFRCDPISEHNRLYWYRQTLGQGPEFLTYFQNEAQLEKSRLLSDRFSAERPKGSFSTLEIQRTEQGDSAMYLCASSPPPGTLQGYTFGSGTRLTVV.